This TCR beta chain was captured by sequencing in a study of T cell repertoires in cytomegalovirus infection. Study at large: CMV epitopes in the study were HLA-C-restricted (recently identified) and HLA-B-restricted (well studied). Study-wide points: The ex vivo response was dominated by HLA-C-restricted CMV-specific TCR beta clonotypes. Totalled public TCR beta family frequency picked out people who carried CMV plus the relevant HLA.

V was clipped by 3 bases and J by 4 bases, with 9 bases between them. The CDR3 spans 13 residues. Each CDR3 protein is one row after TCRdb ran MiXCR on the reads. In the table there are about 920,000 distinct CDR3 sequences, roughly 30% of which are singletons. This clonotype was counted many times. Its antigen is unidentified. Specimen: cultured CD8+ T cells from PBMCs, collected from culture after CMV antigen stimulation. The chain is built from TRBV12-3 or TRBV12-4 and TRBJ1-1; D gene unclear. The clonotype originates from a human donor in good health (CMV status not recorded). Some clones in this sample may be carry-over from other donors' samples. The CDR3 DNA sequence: TGTGCCAGCAGTTTGGGGAGGATCACTGAAGCTTTCTTT. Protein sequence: CASSLGRITEAFF.